Below, 13 T cell receptor beta chains from the same sample are listed, as sequenced in a study of control samples from healthy donors and cancer patients. The method was immunoSEQ multiplex PCR; TCRdb's version includes in-frame clones alone and lacks a portion of them. The sample shows roughly 180,000 clones, about 91% of them seen only once. Sequenced input: blood. The source of these receptors is a woman between 40 and 50 years old in good health.

V usage is TRBV5-1 and J usage is TRBJ1-6; D is uncertain. From germline, CDR1 is SGHRS and CDR2 YFSETQ. Trimming took 0 bases from V and 6 from J, leaving 13 bases between them. This CDR3 spans 16 amino acids. The CDR3 DNA is TGCGCCAGCAGCTTGGTTTCCGGAAAGGGTAATTCACCCCTCCACTTT. Translating gives CASSLVSGKGNSPLHF.

J is TRBJ1-5 and V is TRBV12-5; weak D call: TRBD1 (6 bases). Germline V CDR1 and CDR2: LGHNT, FRNRAP. CDR3 size: 13 residues. V was pared by 3 bases and J by 9 bases, with 12 bases between. CDR3 sequence: CASGLQGGGPQHF. The CDR3 DNA follows: TGTGCTAGTGGTTTACAGGGCGGCGGGCCCCAGCATTTT.

This chain uses TRBV11-3 with TRBJ2-7, with D maybe TRBD1 (5 bases). The V end was cut by 5 bases, the J end by 2 bases, with 13 bases between. From germline, CDR1 is SGHNT and CDR2 YENEEA. The CDR3 extends over 14 amino acids. The CDR3 region has the DNA TGTGCCAGCAGCCCGCCCGACAGACCCTACGAGCAGTACTTC. Translated: CASSPPDRPYEQYF.

The chain uses TRBV18 and TRBJ1-2; D unresolved. Germline CDR1 KGHSH, CDR2 LQKENI. The V end lost 3 bases, the J end lost 3 bases, and 8 bases lay between the germline ends. This CDR3 is built from 13 residues. CDR3 in amino acids: CASSPPGDYGYTF. The DNA of the CDR3 is TGTGCCAGCTCACCGCCGGGCGACTATGGCTACACCTTC.

The gene calls are TRBV5-6 and TRBJ2-1; TRBD2 matches 9 bases. Looked up from germline, CDR1 is SGHDT and CDR2 is YYEEEE. V lost 5 bases, J lost 8 bases, and 8 bases stayed unmatched. The CDR3 covers 14 residues. CDR3 sequence (DNA): TGTGCCAGCAGTCCCGGGACTAGCTTCCATGAGCAGTTCTTC. Translating it yields CASSPGTSFHEQFF.

The chain joins TRBV12-5 to TRBJ1-1; D perhaps matches TRBD1 (6 bases). Germline CDR1 reads LGHNT; CDR2 reads FRNRAP. This CDR3 contains 13 residues. Trimming pared 6 bases from V and 6 bases from J, leaving 14 bases between. The CDR3 is CASGSQGGAEAFF. Here the CDR3 DNA reads TGTGCTAGTGGCTCACAGGGTGGGGCTGAAGCTTTCTTT.

This clone showed up just once. The rearrangement joins TRBV5-1 to TRBJ1-1; TRBD1 is a possible D gene (6 bases). CDR1 SGHRS and CDR2 YFSETQ come from the germline V gene. Trimming cost V 1 base and J 1 base, with 14 bases left between them. This CDR3 has 16 amino acids. CDR3 region: CASSLMSGQSNTEAFF. Written as DNA, the CDR3 is TGCGCCAGCAGCTTGATGTCCGGACAGTCGAACACTGAAGCTTTCTTT.

The J gene is TRBJ2-2, the V gene TRBV28; 8 nucleotides line up with TRBD2. Germline V gene data show CDR1 as MDHEN and CDR2 as SYDVKM. V gave up 3 bases and J gave up 0 bases; unmatched junction bases: 6. CDR3 size: 17 residues. The CDR3 here is CASSFPSGGANTGELFF. CDR3 coding DNA: TGTGCCAGCAGTTTCCCCAGCGGGGGCGCGAACACCGGGGAGCTGTTTTTT.

A single count supports this clone. The chain has TRBV15 and TRBJ1-1; D is uncertain. This CDR3 is 14 amino acids long. CDR1 is LNHNV and CDR2 is YYDKDF in the germline V gene (reference sequence). The germline V and J ends were trimmed by 1 base and 1 base, with 7 bases remaining between them. This CDR3 is CATSRGRGNTEAFF. CDR3 DNA: TGTGCCACCAGCAGAGGGCGTGGGAACACTGAAGCTTTCTTT. Looking up the rest from reference TRBV15 and TRBJ1-1 gives the full variable domain: DAMVIQNPRYQVTQFGKPVTLSCSQTLNHNVMYWYQQKSSQAPKLLFHYYDKDFNNEADTPDNFQSRRPNTSFCFLDIRSPGLGDTAMYLCATSRGRGNTEAFFGQGTRLTVV.

This rearrangement joins TRBV4-1 to TRBJ1-5; D is perhaps TRBD1 (6 bases). V was trimmed by 1 base and J by 7 bases, leaving 20 bases between them. The CDR3 loop spans 17 amino acids. Germline-derived CDR1 and CDR2 are MGHRA and YSYEKL. Here the CDR3 reads CASSQVFGGTGRQPQHF. CDR3 sequence (DNA): TGCGCCAGCAGCCAAGTTTTTGGGGGAACAGGGAGACAGCCCCAGCATTTT.

The chain uses TRBV28 and TRBJ1-1; no firm D call. The germline V and J ends were trimmed by 2 bases and 0 bases, with 7 bases remaining between them. Germline CDR1 and CDR2: MDHEN and SYDVKM. The CDR3 contains 14 residues. The CDR3 DNA is TGTGCCAGCAGTTTAGGGTTGATGAACACTGAAGCTTTCTTT. Its protein is CASSLGLMNTEAFF.

The CDR3 reads CASSKRTGETEAFF. The CDR3 region has the DNA TGTGCCAGCAGCAAACGGACAGGGGAGACTGAAGCTTTCTTT. V gene TRBV3-1 (or the pseudogene TRBV3-2) combines with J gene TRBJ1-1; the match to TRBD1 covers 9 bases. CDR3 length: 14 amino acids. Per germline, CDR1 LGHDT and CDR2 YNNKEL (reference sequence). V gave up 5 bases and J gave up 5 bases; unmatched junction bases: 6.

The rearrangement uses TRBV11-2 and TRBJ2-5, with 9 positions matching TRBD2. Germline V gives CDR1 SGHAT, CDR2 FQNNGV. After removal of 5 bases from V and 4 bases from J, the junction contained 5 bases not matched to a gene. The CDR3 totals 14 residues. The CDR3 DNA follows: TGTGCCAGCAGCCCTAGCGGGGTTGGAGAGACCCAGTACTTC. It yields the protein CASSPSGVGETQYF.